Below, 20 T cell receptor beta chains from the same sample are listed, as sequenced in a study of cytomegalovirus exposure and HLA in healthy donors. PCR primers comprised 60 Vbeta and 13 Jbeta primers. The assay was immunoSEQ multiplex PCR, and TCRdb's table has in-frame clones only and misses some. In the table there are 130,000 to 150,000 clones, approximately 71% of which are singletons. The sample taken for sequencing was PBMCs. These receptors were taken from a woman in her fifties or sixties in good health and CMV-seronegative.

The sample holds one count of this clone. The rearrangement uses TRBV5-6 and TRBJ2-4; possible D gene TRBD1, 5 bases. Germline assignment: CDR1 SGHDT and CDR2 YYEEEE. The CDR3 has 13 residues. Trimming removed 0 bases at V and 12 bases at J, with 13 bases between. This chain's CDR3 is CASSLVFRDGQYF. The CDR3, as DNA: TGTGCCAGCAGCTTGGTTTTCAGGGATGGTCAGTACTTC.

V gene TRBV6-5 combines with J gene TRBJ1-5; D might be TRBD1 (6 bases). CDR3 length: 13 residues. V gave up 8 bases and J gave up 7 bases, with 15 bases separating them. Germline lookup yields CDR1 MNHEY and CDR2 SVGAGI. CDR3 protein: CASGAGVEQPQHF. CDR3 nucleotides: TGTGCCAGCGGGGCAGGGGTAGAACAGCCCCAGCATTTT.

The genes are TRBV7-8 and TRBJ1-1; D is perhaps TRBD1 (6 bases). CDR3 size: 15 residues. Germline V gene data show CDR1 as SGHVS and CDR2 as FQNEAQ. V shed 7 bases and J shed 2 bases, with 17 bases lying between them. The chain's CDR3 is CASKRSGTQNTEAFF. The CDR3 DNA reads TGTGCCAGCAAACGGTCCGGGACACAAAACACTGAAGCTTTCTTT.

The CDR3 coding sequence is TGTGCCAGCAGCTTAGCCCCCGCCAGCTCCTACAATGAGCAGTTCTTC. Translation gives CASSLAPASSYNEQFF. The chain recombines TRBV7-8 with TRBJ2-1; D not resolved. This CDR3 comprises 16 residues. V was shortened by 0 bases and J by 0 bases, with 9 bases between the two germline ends. Germline V CDR1 and CDR2: SGHVS, FQNEAQ.

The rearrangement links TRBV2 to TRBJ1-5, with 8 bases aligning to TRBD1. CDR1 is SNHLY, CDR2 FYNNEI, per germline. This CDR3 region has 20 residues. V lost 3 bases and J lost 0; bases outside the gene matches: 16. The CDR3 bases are TGTGCCAGCAGTGACCCGGAGGAGAGACGGACAGGGAGTAGCAATCAGCCCCAGCATTTT. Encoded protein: CASSDPEERRTGSSNQPQHF.

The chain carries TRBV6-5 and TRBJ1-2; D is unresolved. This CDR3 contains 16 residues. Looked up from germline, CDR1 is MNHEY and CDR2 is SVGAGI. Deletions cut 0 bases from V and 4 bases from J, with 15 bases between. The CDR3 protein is CASSYSEAQSFYGYTF. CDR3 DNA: TGTGCCAGCAGTTACTCCGAGGCCCAGTCGTTCTATGGCTACACCTTC.

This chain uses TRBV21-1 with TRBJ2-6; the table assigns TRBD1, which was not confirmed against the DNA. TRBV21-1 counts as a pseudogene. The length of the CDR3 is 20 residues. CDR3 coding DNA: TGTGCCAGCAGCAAAGACGTCACAGGTCCCCGGCTAACTGGGGCCAACGTCCTGACTTTC. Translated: CASSKDVTGPRLTGANVLTF.

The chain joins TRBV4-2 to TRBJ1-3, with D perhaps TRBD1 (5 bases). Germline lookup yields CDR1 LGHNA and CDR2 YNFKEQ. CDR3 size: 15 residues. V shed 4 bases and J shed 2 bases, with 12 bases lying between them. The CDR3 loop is CASSPLTVAGNTIYF. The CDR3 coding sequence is TGTGCCAGCAGCCCCCTGACAGTTGCTGGAAACACCATATATTTT.

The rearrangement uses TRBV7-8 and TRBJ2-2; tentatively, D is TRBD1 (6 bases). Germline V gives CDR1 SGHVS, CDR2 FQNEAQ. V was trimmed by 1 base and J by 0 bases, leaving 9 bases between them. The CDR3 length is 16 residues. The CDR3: CASSLESGANTGELFF. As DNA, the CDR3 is TGTGCCAGCAGCTTAGAATCAGGGGCGAACACCGGGGAGCTGTTTTTT.

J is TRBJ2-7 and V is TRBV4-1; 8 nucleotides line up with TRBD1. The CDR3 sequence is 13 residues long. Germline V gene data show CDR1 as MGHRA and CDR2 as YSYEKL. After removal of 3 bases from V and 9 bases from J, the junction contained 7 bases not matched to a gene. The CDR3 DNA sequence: TGCGCCAGCAGCCAGACAGGGGCTGACGTGCAGTACTTC. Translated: CASSQTGADVQYF.

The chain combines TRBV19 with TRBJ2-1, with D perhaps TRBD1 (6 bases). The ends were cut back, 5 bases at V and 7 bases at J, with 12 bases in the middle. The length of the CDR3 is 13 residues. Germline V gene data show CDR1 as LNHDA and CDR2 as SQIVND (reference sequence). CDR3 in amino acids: CASSLQQGNEQFF. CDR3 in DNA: TGTGCCAGTAGTTTGCAGCAGGGGAATGAGCAGTTCTTC.

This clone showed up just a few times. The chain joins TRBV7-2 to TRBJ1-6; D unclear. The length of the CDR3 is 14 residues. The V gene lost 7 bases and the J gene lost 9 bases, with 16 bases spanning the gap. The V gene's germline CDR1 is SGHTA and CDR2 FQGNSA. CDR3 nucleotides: TGTGCCAGCACCCTTAGTAACAGTGGTTCACCCCTCCACTTT. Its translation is CASTLSNSGSPLHF.

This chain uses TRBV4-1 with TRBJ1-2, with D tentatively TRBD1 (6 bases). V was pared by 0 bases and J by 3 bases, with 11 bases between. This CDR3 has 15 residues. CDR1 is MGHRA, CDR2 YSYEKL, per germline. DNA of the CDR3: TGCGCCAGCAGCCAAGATGGGTGGACAGACTATGGCTACACCTTC. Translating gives CASSQDGWTDYGYTF.

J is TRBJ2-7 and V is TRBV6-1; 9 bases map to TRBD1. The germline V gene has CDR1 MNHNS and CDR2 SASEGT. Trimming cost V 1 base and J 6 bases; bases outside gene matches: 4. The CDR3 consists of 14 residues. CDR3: CASSEGQGVGEQYF. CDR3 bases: TGTGCCAGCAGTGAAGGACAGGGGGTTGGCGAGCAGTACTTC.

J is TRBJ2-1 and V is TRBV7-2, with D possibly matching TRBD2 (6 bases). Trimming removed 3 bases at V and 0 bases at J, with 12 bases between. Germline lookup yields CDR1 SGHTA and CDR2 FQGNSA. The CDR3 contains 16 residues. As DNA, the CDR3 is TGTGCCAGCAGCTTCGCGGGGCGTAGCTCCTACAATGAGCAGTTCTTC. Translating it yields CASSFAGRSSYNEQFF. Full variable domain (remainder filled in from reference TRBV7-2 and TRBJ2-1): GAGVSQSPSNKVTEKGKDVELRCDPISGHTALYWYRQSLGQGLEFLIYFQGNSAPDKSGLPSDRFSAERTGGSVSTLTIQRTQQEDSAVYLCASSFAGRSSYNEQFFGPGTRLTVL.

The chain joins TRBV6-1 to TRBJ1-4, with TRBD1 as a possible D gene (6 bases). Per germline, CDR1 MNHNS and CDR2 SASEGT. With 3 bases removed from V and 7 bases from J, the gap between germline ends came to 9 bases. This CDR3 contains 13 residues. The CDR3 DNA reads TGTGCCAGCAGTGAGCCCAGGGGTGAAAAACTGTTTTTT. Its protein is CASSEPRGEKLFF.

The CDR3 loop reads CSARDQNVAFF. The CDR3 DNA reads TGCAGTGCTAGAGATCAGAACGTAGCTTTCTTT. This chain uses TRBV20-1 with TRBJ1-1; D is ambiguous. Trimming left V 0 bases short and J 10 bases short, with 9 bases between. Germline CDR1 is DFQATT and CDR2 is SNEGSKA (reference sequence). The CDR3 is 11 amino acids.

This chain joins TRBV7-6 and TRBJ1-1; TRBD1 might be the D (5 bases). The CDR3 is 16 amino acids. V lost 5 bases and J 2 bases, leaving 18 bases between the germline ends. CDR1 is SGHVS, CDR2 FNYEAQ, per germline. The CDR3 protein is CASSPEGADRNTEAFF. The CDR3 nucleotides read TGTGCCAGCAGCCCCGAAGGGGCAGATCGAAACACTGAAGCTTTCTTT.

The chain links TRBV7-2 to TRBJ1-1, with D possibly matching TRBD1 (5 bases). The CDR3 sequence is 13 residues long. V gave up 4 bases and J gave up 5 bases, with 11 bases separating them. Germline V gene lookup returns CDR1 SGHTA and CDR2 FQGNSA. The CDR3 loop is CASSSRVRTEAFF. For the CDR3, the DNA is TGTGCCAGCAGCTCCAGGGTCCGGACTGAAGCTTTCTTT. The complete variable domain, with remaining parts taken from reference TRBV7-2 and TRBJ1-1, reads GAGVSQSPSNKVTEKGKDVELRCDPISGHTALYWYRQSLGQGLEFLIYFQGNSAPDKSGLPSDRFSAERTGGSVSTLTIQRTQQEDSAVYLCASSSRVRTEAFFGQGTRLTVV.

The CDR3 loop reads CASSLAGGYEQYF. DNA for the CDR3: TGTGCCAGCAGCTTAGCAGGGGGTTACGAGCAGTACTTC. V and J are TRBV7-6 and TRBJ2-7, with D possibly matching TRBD1 (6 bases). V lost 0 bases and J 4 bases, leaving 7 bases between the germline ends. The germline V gene encodes CDR1 SGHVS and CDR2 FNYEAQ. The CDR3 is 13 residues long.